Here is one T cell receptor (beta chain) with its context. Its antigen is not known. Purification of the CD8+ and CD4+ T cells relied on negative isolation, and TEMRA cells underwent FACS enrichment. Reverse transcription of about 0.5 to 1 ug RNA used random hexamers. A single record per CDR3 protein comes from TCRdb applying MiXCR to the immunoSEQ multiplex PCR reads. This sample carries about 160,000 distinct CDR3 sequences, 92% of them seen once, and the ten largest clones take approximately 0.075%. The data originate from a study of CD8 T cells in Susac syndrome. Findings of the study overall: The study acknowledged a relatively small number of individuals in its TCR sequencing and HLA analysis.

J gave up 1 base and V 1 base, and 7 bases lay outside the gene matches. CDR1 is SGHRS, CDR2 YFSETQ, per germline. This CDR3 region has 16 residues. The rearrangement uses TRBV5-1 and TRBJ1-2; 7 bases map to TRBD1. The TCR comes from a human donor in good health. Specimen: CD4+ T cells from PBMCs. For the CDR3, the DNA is TGCGCCAGCAGCTTGAGCGCGGGACAGAGTAACTATGGCTACACCTTC. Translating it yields CASSLSAGQSNYGYTF.